This record looks at one T cell receptor beta chain sequence and its context. V was trimmed by 3 bases and J by 4 bases, leaving 9 bases between them. This CDR3 is 13 amino acids long. The germline gives CDR1 LNHDA, CDR2 SQIVND (reference sequence). TCRdb keeps only in-frame clones here, not all; method: immunoSEQ multiplex PCR. The table lists 300,000 to 350,000 clones, approximately 86% of them singletons. The data were taken from a study of blood T cell repertoires in COVID-19. The wider study: Acute and convalescent COVID-19 samples came from the United States, Italy and Spain.

The sequenced material came from peripheral blood. This TCR came from a man aged 30 to 39 with COVID-19, enrolled during active disease. The V and J genes are TRBV19 and TRBJ1-2, with D tentatively TRBD1 (6 bases). CDR3 DNA sequence: TGTGCCAGTAGTATCGGACAGATCTATGGCTACACCTTC. Its protein is CASSIGQIYGYTF.